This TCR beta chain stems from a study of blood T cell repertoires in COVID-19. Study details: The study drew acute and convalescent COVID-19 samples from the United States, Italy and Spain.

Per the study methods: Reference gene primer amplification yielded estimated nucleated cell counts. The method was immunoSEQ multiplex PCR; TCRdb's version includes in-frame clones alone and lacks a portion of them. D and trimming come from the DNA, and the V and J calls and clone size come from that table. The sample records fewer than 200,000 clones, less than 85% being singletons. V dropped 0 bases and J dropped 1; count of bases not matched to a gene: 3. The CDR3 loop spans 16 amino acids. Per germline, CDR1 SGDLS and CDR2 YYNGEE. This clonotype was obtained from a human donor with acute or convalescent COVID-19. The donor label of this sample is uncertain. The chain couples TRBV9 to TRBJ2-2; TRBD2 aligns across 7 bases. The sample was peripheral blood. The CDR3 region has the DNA TGTGCCAGCAGCGTAGGCCTAGCGGTGAACACCGGGGAGCTGTTTTTT. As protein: CASSVGLAVNTGELFF.